This T cell receptor (beta chain) was sequenced for a study of Graves' ophthalmopathy and Graves' hyperthyroidism. Study-wide points: Most thyroid clonotypes with frequency above 0.001 were detected in blood too.

Amplified TCR beta CDR3 regions were obtained using RNA transcripts as template. In the first round, RT-PCR was carried out with HTBI primers, and a multiplex PCR formed the second round. One entry per CDR3 protein, called by TCRdb with MiXCR from the multiplex PCR reads. The table records around 1,200,000 distinct CDR3 sequences, about two fifths of them present only once. About this clonotype itself: Its specificity is unknown.

Trimming removed 6 bases at V and 5 bases at J, with 20 bases between. Germline V CDR1 and CDR2: MNHEY, SVGAGI. The CDR3 has 16 amino acids. This receptor was identified in an adult man with Graves' hyperthyroidism. The rearrangement joins TRBV6-5 to TRBJ1-5; a weak D match, TRBD1 (5 bases). Material for sequencing was peripheral blood or thyroid tissue (not recorded which). The DNA of the CDR3 is TGTGCCAGCAGCCAAACGGCGCACAGGATGTATCAGCCCCAGCATTTT. This codes for CASSQTAHRMYQPQHF.